The entry below describes one T cell receptor (beta chain). Its antigen remains unknown. This sample is part of a study of monozygotic twins with cystic fibrosis. General observations from the study: Nucleotide-identical clonotype sharing was significantly higher within monozygotic CF twin pairs than between unrelated CF individuals. Co-twins had the most similar V usage for 13 of 16 pairs, J for 8. In this small cohort, shared CDR3 numbers showed no association with age, concordance or disease severity. Clonality was generally low (median around 0.01), higher in the most severe patients.

CDR1 and CDR2 (germline): SGHRS, YFSETQ. The CDR3 length is 15 residues. Trimming took 2 bases from V and 7 from J, leaving 19 bases between them. Sequenced by immunoSEQ multiplex PCR; TCRdb stores in-frame clones only, minus some. In the table there are fewer than 30,000 clones, approximately 96% of which are singletons. The genes are TRBV5-1 and TRBJ2-7, with a weak D call TRBD2 (6 bases). Sequenced sample: blood. The clonotype originates from a girl aged 2-9 years with cystic fibrosis. CDR3 in amino acids: CASSLGGTLAREQYF. The DNA of the CDR3 is TGCGCCAGCAGCTTAGGCGGGACCTTGGCGAGGGAGCAGTACTTC.